A single sample is the source of the 6 T cell receptor beta chains below, sequenced in a study of cytomegalovirus exposure and HLA in healthy donors. Primers included in the PCR were 60 Vbeta and 13 Jbeta primers. TCRdb keeps only in-frame clones here, not all; method: immunoSEQ multiplex PCR. This table has fewer than 250,000 clones, 60% to 80% appearing once. Sequencing was done on a sample of PBMCs. The receptors derive from a male donor in good health and CMV-seronegative.

This clone appeared a single time. This chain connects TRBV5-1 to TRBJ1-4; possibly TRBD1 for D (5 bases). With 2 bases removed from V and 6 bases from J, the gap between germline ends came to 17 bases. The CDR3 is 16 residues long. The germline gives CDR1 SGHRS, CDR2 YFSETQ. The CDR3 sequence is CASSFISSGEDEKLFF. DNA for the CDR3: TGCGCCAGCAGCTTCATTTCGTCGGGGGAGGATGAAAAACTGTTTTTT.

The genes are TRBV28 and TRBJ1-1; no firm D call. The germline V and J ends were trimmed by 6 bases and 0 bases, with 17 bases remaining between them. Germline V lookup: CDR1 MDHEN, CDR2 SYDVKM. There are 16 residues in the CDR3. CDR3 coding DNA: TGTGCCAGCAGCCTCTTAATGGGCAGTCTGAACACTGAAGCTTTCTTT. Translation gives CASSLLMGSLNTEAFF.

The rearrangement joins TRBV5-6 to TRBJ2-3; 10 bases align to TRBD2. The germline CDR1 and CDR2 sequences are SGHDT and YYEEEE. The V gene end was trimmed by 0 bases and the J gene end by 8 bases; junction bases not matched to a gene: 12. This CDR3 spans 17 amino acids. The CDR3 region is CASSLDSGGSSPGTQYF. The CDR3 bases are TGTGCCAGCAGCTTGGATAGCGGGGGGTCAAGTCCTGGTACGCAGTATTTT. Drawing the rest from reference TRBV5-6 and TRBJ2-3, the complete variable domain is DAGVTQSPTHLIKTRGQQVTLRCSPKSGHDTVSWYQQALGQGPQFIFQYYEEEERQRGNFPDRFSGHQFPNYSSELNVNALLLGDSALYLCASSLDSGGSSPGTQYFGPGTRLTVL.

This chain links TRBV19 with TRBJ2-1, with 8 bases identical to TRBD1. This CDR3 has 12 residues. Germline lookup yields CDR1 LNHDA and CDR2 SQIVND (reference sequence). V dropped 9 bases and J dropped 4; count of bases not matched to a gene: 2. The CDR3 sequence: CASRGPYNEQFF. CDR3 DNA: TGTGCCAGCAGGGGGCCTTACAATGAGCAGTTCTTC.

V is TRBV27 and J is TRBJ1-2; 11 bases match TRBD1. Per germline, CDR1 MNHEY and CDR2 SMNVEV (reference sequence). The CDR3 extends over 14 amino acids. Trimming at V came to 5 bases and at J to 8 bases, leaving 7 bases not matched to a gene. CDR3 sequence (DNA): TGTGCCAGCAGTACCGGGACAGGGGGATTCGGCTACACCTTC. This codes for CASSTGTGGFGYTF.

The rearrangement joins TRBV5-1 to TRBJ2-5; possibly TRBD1 for D (5 bases). Trimming shortened V by 0 bases and J by 1 base, and 13 bases separated the two germline ends. Germline V gene data show CDR1 as SGHRS and CDR2 as YFSETQ. The CDR3 sequence is 16 residues long. The CDR3 loop is CASSLGQGRIQETQYF. The CDR3 DNA sequence: TGCGCCAGCAGCTTGGGGCAGGGCCGAATCCAAGAGACCCAGTACTTC. The full variable domain, completed using reference TRBV5-1 and TRBJ2-5, is KAGVTQTPRYLIKTRGQQVTLSCSPISGHRSVSWYQQTPGQGLQFLFEYFSETQRNKGNFPGRFSGRQFSNSRSEMNVSTLELGDSALYLCASSLGQGRIQETQYFGPGTRLLVL.